Below, 23 T cell receptor beta chains from the same sample are listed, as sequenced in a study of a mutant IDH1 vaccine in newly diagnosed glioma. Here immunoSEQ multiplex PCR was the method, and the copy in TCRdb shows in-frame clones only, minus some. The sample consists of about 64,000 clones, around 84% of them appearing once. Their specific antigens are unknown. Regarding time point: week 11, during vaccination. Each dose of the vaccine consisted of 300 ug of mutant IDH1 20-mer peptide, with topical imiquimod. Sequencing used PBMCs, obtained from a glioma patient whose treatment included an IDH1 peptide vaccine. The receptors shown here come from a woman in her forties or fifties with glioma.

The chain links TRBV7-8 to TRBJ1-1; D is unclear. From germline, CDR1 is SGHVS and CDR2 FQNEAQ. This CDR3 is 14 amino acids long. The V gene lost 1 base and the J gene lost 5 bases, with 11 bases spanning the gap. CDR3 bases: TGTGCCAGCAGCTTAGAGGAAAGGGTGACTGAAGCTTTCTTT. Translation: CASSLEERVTEAFF. Filled out from reference TRBV7-8 and TRBJ1-1, the complete variable domain reads GAGVSQSPRYKVAKRGQDVALRCDPISGHVSLFWYQQALGQGPEFLTYFQNEAQLDKSGLPSDRFFAERPEGSVSTLKIQRTQQEDSAVYLCASSLEERVTEAFFGQGTRLTVV.

The V and J genes are TRBV9 and TRBJ1-1; weak D call: TRBD1 (5 bases). This CDR3 spans 16 amino acids. V shed 0 bases and J shed 3 bases, with 15 bases lying between them. The germline gives CDR1 SGDLS, CDR2 YYNGEE. CDR3 region: CASSVEGHGPDTEAFF. Here the CDR3 DNA reads TGTGCCAGCAGCGTAGAAGGACACGGGCCGGACACTGAAGCTTTCTTT.

The chain couples TRBV6-1 to TRBJ1-6; D remains unclear. CDR3 length equals 14 residues. In germline, CDR1 is MNHNS, CDR2 SASEGT. V lost 1 base and J 9 bases, leaving 10 bases between the germline ends. The CDR3 sequence: CASSEVESRSPLHF. DNA for the CDR3: TGTGCCAGCAGTGAAGTTGAGAGCCGTTCACCCCTCCACTTT.

The chain has TRBV27 and TRBJ2-7; D may be TRBD2 (6 bases). This CDR3 has 12 residues. From germline, CDR1 is MNHEY and CDR2 SMNVEV (reference sequence). Trimming shortened V by 8 bases and J by 2 bases, and 10 bases separated the two germline ends. The CDR3: CASAGGAYEQYF. The DNA of the CDR3 is TGTGCCAGCGCCGGGGGAGCCTACGAGCAGTACTTC.

This rearrangement joins TRBV18 to TRBJ2-5; D not resolved. Germline V gene lookup returns CDR1 KGHSH and CDR2 LQKENI. This CDR3 is built from 12 residues. Trimming pared 2 bases from V and 3 bases from J, leaving 4 bases between. CDR3 amino acids: CASSPGEETQYF. The CDR3 bases are TGTGCCAGCTCACCAGGCGAAGAGACCCAGTACTTC.

The chain couples TRBV18 to TRBJ1-4; D gene ambiguous. Trimming shortened V by 4 bases and J by 0 bases, and 15 bases separated the two germline ends. This CDR3 has 17 residues. Germline V lookup: CDR1 KGHSH, CDR2 LQKENI. The CDR3 DNA is TGTGCCAGCTCACTGTCGAACAGTCCTACAACTAATGAAAAACTGTTTTTT. Translating gives CASSLSNSPTTNEKLFF.

V is TRBV11-3 and J is TRBJ1-1; a weak D match, TRBD1 (5 bases). V was pared by 1 base and J by 7 bases, with 16 bases between. The CDR3 covers 15 residues. Germline V lookup: CDR1 SGHNT, CDR2 YENEEA. This chain's CDR3 is CASSLAVAPGGEAFF. The CDR3 nucleotides read TGTGCCAGCAGCTTAGCCGTCGCACCGGGGGGTGAAGCTTTCTTT.

The CDR3, as DNA: TGTGCCTGGAGTGTACGGACCGGGAAACTGTTTTTT. Encoded protein: CAWSVRTGKLFF. This chain connects TRBV30 to TRBJ1-4; D unresolved. CDR1 is GTSNPN, CDR2 SVGIG, per germline (reference sequence). Trimming left V 0 bases short and J 11 bases short, with 10 bases between. This CDR3 contains 12 residues.

J is TRBJ1-2 and V is TRBV10-2; D possibly corresponds to TRBD1 (5 bases). The CDR3 extends over 15 amino acids. With 4 bases removed from V and 3 bases from J, the gap between germline ends came to 15 bases. Germline CDR1 reads WSHSY; CDR2 reads SAAADI. CDR3 DNA sequence: TGCGCCAGCAGTGGGGGCCTCGGCAGGGACTATGGCTACACCTTC. Its translation is CASSGGLGRDYGYTF.

The genes are TRBV6-4 and TRBJ1-1; D is uncertain. This CDR3 region has 13 residues. Germline CDR1 MRHNA, CDR2 SNTAGT. Trimming shortened V by 5 bases and J by 3 bases, and 10 bases separated the two germline ends. Written as DNA, the CDR3 is TGTGCCAGCAGTACCAGAGAGGACACTGAAGCTTTCTTT. This sequence encodes CASSTREDTEAFF.

This chain connects TRBV19 to TRBJ2-3; no firm D call. CDR1 and CDR2 (germline): LNHDA, SQIVND (reference sequence). This CDR3 spans 15 amino acids. The V gene lost 1 base and the J gene lost 8 bases, with 16 bases spanning the gap. CDR3 DNA: TGTGCCAGTAGTATAGGAGCGTTTGTCCAGGCTACGCAGTATTTT. It specifies CASSIGAFVQATQYF.

J is TRBJ1-3 and V is TRBV9; D not certain. Per the germline V gene, CDR1 is SGDLS and CDR2 is YYNGEE. The CDR3 extends over 15 amino acids. V lost 4 bases and J lost 2, with 13 bases in between. The CDR3 region has the DNA TGTGCCAGCAGCCCCACCCCTTCCCCTGGAAACACCATATATTTT. The encoded protein is CASSPTPSPGNTIYF.

The CDR3 DNA reads as TGCGCCAGCAGCCTCGAAGGGGGTCGGGAGCAGTTCTTC. Protein: CASSLEGGREQFF. The V call is TRBV4-1, the J call TRBJ2-1, with D perhaps matching TRBD1 (6 bases). V lost 4 bases to trimming and J lost 10 bases, with 14 bases between them. Germline V gene sequence: CDR1 MGHRA, CDR2 YSYEKL. This CDR3 contains 13 residues.

CDR3 protein: CASSLLDSDSPLHF. In DNA, the CDR3 is TGCGCCAGCAGCTTGTTGGACAGCGATTCACCCCTCCACTTT. The gene calls are TRBV5-1 and TRBJ1-6, with D maybe TRBD1 (6 bases). The CDR3 runs 14 residues. The V gene lost 1 base and the J gene lost 8 bases, with 10 bases spanning the gap. Per germline, CDR1 SGHRS and CDR2 YFSETQ.

The V gene is TRBV25-1, the J gene TRBJ2-1; 8 nucleotides agree with TRBD1. This CDR3 region has 16 residues. Per germline, CDR1 MGHDK and CDR2 SYGVNS. V lost 4 bases to trimming and J lost 2 bases; unmatched junction nucleotides: 7. The CDR3 DNA reads as TGTGCCAGCAGTGTTCACAGGGGGGATACCTACAATGAGCAGTTCTTC. It specifies CASSVHRGDTYNEQFF.

The chain joins TRBV19 to TRBJ2-7; TRBD1 matches 11 bases. This CDR3 contains 15 residues. Germline V gene sequence: CDR1 LNHDA, CDR2 SQIVND (reference sequence). With V trimmed by 5 bases and J by 3 bases, 6 bases remained unmatched. CDR3 nucleotides: TGTGCCAGTAGTGGGCCGGGACAGGGGGTCTACGAGCAGTACTTC. The encoded protein is CASSGPGQGVYEQYF.

This clone has a handful of counts. V and J are TRBV5-1 and TRBJ1-6; no reliable D call. The CDR3 contains 14 residues. Germline CDR1 and CDR2: SGHRS and YFSETQ. V shed 9 bases and J shed 12 bases, with 22 bases lying between them. The CDR3 sequence is CATFLRPGQRPLHF. The DNA of the CDR3 is TGCGCCACCTTCCTTAGGCCCGGGCAAAGACCCCTCCACTTT. The complete variable domain, with remaining parts taken from reference TRBV5-1 and TRBJ1-6, reads KAGVTQTPRYLIKTRGQQVTLSCSPISGHRSVSWYQQTPGQGLQFLFEYFSETQRNKGNFPGRFSGRQFSNSRSEMNVSTLELGDSALYLCATFLRPGQRPLHFGNGTRLTVT.

The rearrangement uses TRBV7-5 and TRBJ1-6. TRBV7-5 corresponds to a pseudogene. CDR3 size: 15 residues. This chain's CDR3 is CARSPYDGLNSPLHF. The CDR3 coding sequence is TGTGCCAGAAGCCCATACGACGGTCTTAATTCACCCCTCCACTTT.

The sample holds a few counts of this clone. The chain recombines TRBV5-1 with TRBJ1-1; D is unclear. Germline V gene lookup returns CDR1 SGHRS and CDR2 YFSETQ. The ends were cut back, 4 bases at V and 1 base at J, with 14 bases in the middle. The CDR3 runs 15 residues. CDR3 region: CASSPTPDGNTEAFF. CDR3 DNA: TGCGCCAGCAGCCCAACCCCCGACGGGAACACTGAAGCTTTCTTT.

J is TRBJ2-1 and V is TRBV10-3; no clear D. V was shortened by 11 bases and J by 0 bases, with 17 bases between the two germline ends. CDR1 ENHRY and CDR2 SYGVKD come from the germline V gene. This CDR3 spans 15 amino acids. The CDR3 spells CAVGRVPGSYNEQFF. The CDR3 DNA is TGTGCCGTCGGAAGGGTTCCGGGCTCCTACAATGAGCAGTTCTTC.

The CDR3 spells CASSPPGRTGGNTEAFF. In DNA, the CDR3 is TGTGCCAGCTCACCACCGGGTCGGACAGGGGGTAACACTGAAGCTTTCTTT. The genes are TRBV18 and TRBJ1-1, with 10 bases identical to TRBD1. V lost 0 bases and J lost 2; bases outside the gene matches: 6. The germline V gene encodes CDR1 KGHSH and CDR2 LQKENI. CDR3 length: 17 residues.

This clone was recorded a few times. This rearrangement joins TRBV2 to TRBJ2-2; D ambiguous. V lost 2 bases to trimming and J lost 5 bases, with 6 bases between them. CDR1 is SNHLY and CDR2 is FYNNEI in the germline V gene. The CDR3 has 13 amino acids. CDR3 sequence: CASSELRTGELFF. The CDR3 region has the DNA TGTGCCAGCAGTGAACTCAGGACCGGGGAGCTGTTTTTT.

The chain carries TRBV7-9 and TRBJ1-4; D is uncertain. The V and J ends lost 9 bases and 2 bases respectively, with 10 bases between them. The CDR3 covers 13 residues. Germline V lookup: CDR1 SEHNR, CDR2 FQNEAQ (reference sequence). The CDR3 region has the DNA TGTGCCAGTGCTAGAGGGACTAATGAAAAACTGTTTTTT. Translated: CASARGTNEKLFF. Together with reference TRBV7-9 and TRBJ1-4, the CDR3 gives the full variable domain: DTGVSQNPRHKITKRGQNVTFRCDPISEHNRLYWYRQTLGQGPEFLTYFQNEAQLEKSRLLSDRFSAERPKGSFSTLEIQRTEQGDSAMYLCASARGTNEKLFFGSGTQLSVL.